Each of the 22 T cell receptor beta chains below was sequenced from the same sample in a study of blood T cells in healthy people across ages. Then a second PCR, running about 6 to 12 cycles, was carried out with a sample-barcoded 5' primer and a J-beta primer mix. TCRdb reprocessed the 5' RACE reads via MiXCR and lists one record per CDR3 protein. This sample has some 760,000 distinct CDR3 sequences, with approximately 25% found just once. This same sample was also part of a study on T cells of mothers and their children.

Source material: blood. The receptors stem from a boy aged 5-17 years in good health.

The gene calls are TRBV28 and TRBJ2-5, with 10 positions matching TRBD1. The J call may be mistaken, given a closer DNA end match to TRBJ2-1. Germline CDR1 and CDR2: MDHEN and SYDVKM. This CDR3 has 15 amino acids. The chain's CDR3 is CASSLKTGGWNEQFF. DNA for the CDR3: TGTGCCAGCAGTTTAAAGACAGGGGGCTGGAATGAGCAGTTCTTC.

This clonotype has a handful of counts. The chain joins TRBV29-1 to TRBJ2-1; possible D gene TRBD1, 6 bases. The CDR3 loop spans 12 amino acids. Germline V lookup: CDR1 SQVTM, CDR2 ANQGSEA. The germline V and J ends were trimmed by 7 bases and 10 bases, with 17 bases remaining between them. DNA of the CDR3: TGCAGCGGAAGGACAGACAGTCCCGAGCAGTTCTTC. This codes for CSGRTDSPEQFF.

This rearrangement joins TRBV3-1 to TRBJ2-7, with D possibly matching TRBD2 (5 bases). Germline assignment: CDR1 LGHDT and CDR2 YNNKEL (reference sequence). The V and J ends lost 2 bases and 6 bases respectively, with 11 bases between them. The CDR3 is 13 residues long. CDR3 protein: CASSQRARGEQYF. The CDR3 DNA sequence: TGTGCCAGCAGCCAACGGGCCCGGGGCGAGCAGTACTTC.

J is TRBJ2-7 and V is TRBV10-3; D remains ambiguous. This CDR3 spans 11 amino acids. Germline CDR1 reads ENHRY; CDR2 reads SYGVKD. With 4 bases removed from V and 3 bases from J, the gap between germline ends came to 4 bases. CDR3 DNA sequence: TGTGCCATCAGTGCAGGCTACGAGCAGTACTTC. As protein: CAISAGYEQYF.

The CDR3: CATSDLWGNGELFF. DNA of the CDR3: TGTGCCACCAGTGATTTGTGGGGTAACGGGGAGCTGTTTTTT. The rearrangement joins TRBV24-1 to TRBJ2-2; no firm D call. Trimming removed 0 bases from V and 7 bases from J, with 8 bases in between. The CDR3 spans 14 residues. Germline V gives CDR1 KGHDR, CDR2 SFDVKD.

This chain uses TRBV20-1 with TRBJ2-5, with a tentative D call TRBD2 (5 bases). The CDR3 totals 13 residues. CDR1 is DFQATT and CDR2 is SNEGSKA in the germline V gene (reference sequence). The V gene lost 5 bases and the J gene lost 7 bases, with 17 bases spanning the gap. Here the CDR3 DNA reads TGCAGTGCTGGTGGACTCCTCGGTGGGACCCAGTACTTC. This gives the protein CSAGGLLGGTQYF.

There are a few counts of this clonotype. This chain links TRBV7-6 with TRBJ1-6, with TRBD1 identical over 7 bases. The germline V gene has CDR1 SGHVS and CDR2 FNYEAQ. V shed 3 bases, J shed 6 bases, and the junction held 8 bases outside the gene matches. The CDR3 runs to 16 residues. In DNA form, the CDR3 reads TGTGCCAGCAGCTTCAAGACAGGGTGGGGTAATTCACCCCTCCACTTT. Its translation: CASSFKTGWGNSPLHF.

The chain recombines TRBV27 with TRBJ2-7, with D perhaps matching TRBD1 (6 bases). Germline CDR1 reads MNHEY; CDR2 reads SMNVEV (reference sequence). This CDR3 comprises 15 residues. V gave up 5 bases and J gave up 3 bases, with 17 bases separating them. CDR3 region: CASSANRDTFYEQYF. The CDR3 DNA sequence: TGTGCCAGCAGTGCCAATCGGGACACCTTCTACGAGCAGTACTTC.

V and J are TRBV6-2 or TRBV6-3 and TRBJ2-3, with a tentative D call TRBD2 (6 bases). The CDR3 totals 18 residues. In germline, CDR1 is MNHEY, CDR2 SVGEGT. V was trimmed by 6 bases and J by 0 bases, leaving 22 bases between them. CDR3 sequence: CASRLNPTGGISTDTQYF. Written as DNA, the CDR3 is TGTGCCAGCAGACTGAACCCCACTGGGGGGATTAGCACAGATACGCAGTATTTT.

The J gene is TRBJ2-1, the V gene TRBV14; 9 positions match TRBD2. Germline V lookup: CDR1 SGHDN, CDR2 FVKESK. The CDR3 is 16 residues long. V lost 6 bases and J lost 0; bases outside the gene matches: 6. CDR3 residues: CASRASGASSYNEQFF. CDR3 DNA sequence: TGTGCCAGCAGGGCTAGCGGGGCGAGCTCCTACAATGAGCAGTTCTTC.

V and J are TRBV3-1 and TRBJ2-5, with D possibly being TRBD2 (6 bases). Trimming took off 0 bases at V and 1 base at J, with 12 bases between the two ends. Germline CDR1 LGHDT, CDR2 YNNKEL (reference sequence). This CDR3 has 16 amino acids. Written as DNA, the CDR3 is TGTGCCAGCAGCCAAGAAGGGCGGGGCCTCCAAGAGACCCAGTACTTC. Translation: CASSQEGRGLQETQYF.

The J gene is TRBJ2-5, the V gene TRBV7-6; TRBD2 matches at 8 bases. Germline trimming cut 5 bases from V and 0 bases from J; bases unmatched to any gene: 8. CDR1 SGHVS and CDR2 FNYEAQ come from the germline V gene. The CDR3 totals 16 residues. DNA for the CDR3: TGTGCCAGCAGCCTACGGGGGGGTATAAACCAAGAGACCCAGTACTTC. Amino acid sequence: CASSLRGGINQETQYF.

This clonotype was recorded a few times. The chain carries TRBV6-2 or TRBV6-3 and TRBJ1-2; D not resolved. This CDR3 has 11 residues. CDR1 and CDR2 (germline): MNHEY, SVGEGT. V was pared by 7 bases and J by 6 bases, with 9 bases between. The CDR3 spells CASMSGNGYTF. The CDR3 region has the DNA TGTGCCAGCATGTCGGGAAATGGCTACACCTTC.

In its sample, this clonotype was seen a few times. This chain uses TRBV2 with TRBJ2-1; 10 nucleotides line up with TRBD2. This CDR3 region has 14 residues. With V trimmed by 6 bases and J by 4 bases, 3 bases remained unmatched. CDR1 is SNHLY, CDR2 FYNNEI, per germline. Here the CDR3 DNA reads TGTGCCAGCAGACATAGCGGGGGGTACAATGAGCAGTTCTTC. Encoded protein: CASRHSGGYNEQFF.

This clonotype was seen a few times. The chain combines TRBV7-9 with TRBJ1-6; perhaps TRBD1 as D (5 bases). This CDR3 region has 14 residues. Germline V gene sequence: CDR1 SEHNR, CDR2 FQNEAQ (reference sequence). V was trimmed by 3 bases and J by 13 bases, leaving 16 bases between them. The CDR3 sequence is CASSFQGDQYPLHF. The CDR3 DNA reads as TGTGCCAGCAGCTTCCAGGGTGATCAGTACCCCCTCCACTTT. Using reference TRBV7-9 and TRBJ1-6 for the parts outside the CDR3, the full variable domain is DTGVSQNPRHKITKRGQNVTFRCDPISEHNRLYWYRQTLGQGPEFLTYFQNEAQLEKSRLLSDRFSAERPKGSFSTLEIQRTEQGDSAMYLCASSFQGDQYPLHFGNGTRLTVT.

The CDR3 sequence is CSVGRQANTDTQYF. CDR3 DNA: TGCAGCGTTGGCCGACAGGCCAACACGGATACGCAGTATTTT. The chain combines TRBV29-1 with TRBJ2-3; D perhaps matches TRBD1 (6 bases). CDR3 length: 14 amino acids. Trimming cost V 4 bases and J 6 bases, with 17 bases left between them. CDR1 and CDR2 (germline): SQVTM, ANQGSEA.

This chain connects TRBV11-3 to TRBJ2-5; D is possibly TRBD1 or TRBD2 (5 bases each). The germline V gene has CDR1 SGHNT and CDR2 YENEEA. The CDR3 totals 16 residues. V lost 4 bases and J lost 1, with 16 bases in between. The CDR3 DNA reads as TGTGCCAGCAGCTCCGCAATCGGGACCGTCCAAGAGACCCAGTACTTC. Its translation is CASSSAIGTVQETQYF.

The chain uses TRBV4-2 and TRBJ2-5; D perhaps matches TRBD2 (6 bases). TRBJ2-7 explains the end of the DNA better; the J call may be wrong. The CDR3 is 16 residues long. The V gene's germline CDR1 is LGHNA and CDR2 YNFKEQ. The CDR3 loop reads CASSQDAREDTYEQYF. The CDR3 DNA follows: TGTGCCAGCAGCCAAGATGCGAGGGAGGATACCTACGAGCAGTACTTC.

This clonotype was seen only a few times. The rearrangement links TRBV6-1 to TRBJ2-5; 10 nucleotides line up with TRBD1. Germline V gives CDR1 MNHNS, CDR2 SASEGT. J gave up 3 bases and V 6 bases, and 10 bases lay outside the gene matches. CDR3 length: 16 amino acids. CDR3 sequence: CASRLTGTGVKETQYF. The DNA of the CDR3 is TGTGCCAGCAGGTTGACCGGGACAGGGGTTAAAGAGACCCAGTACTTC.

In this sample, this clonotype turned up a few times. This chain uses TRBV29-1 with TRBJ2-5; D possibly uses TRBD1 or TRBD2 (5 bases each). Trimming left V 7 bases short and J 0 bases short, with 9 bases between. Germline assignment: CDR1 SQVTM and CDR2 ANQGSEA. The CDR3 loop spans 12 amino acids. The CDR3, as DNA: TGCAGCGGGGGACGGAACCAAGAGACCCAGTACTTC. Protein product: CSGGRNQETQYF.

J is TRBJ2-1 and V is TRBV29-1; a weak D match, TRBD1 (6 bases). Trimming shortened V by 2 bases and J by 5 bases, and 19 bases separated the two germline ends. CDR3 length equals 16 residues. Germline loops: CDR1 SQVTM, CDR2 ANQGSEA. This CDR3 is CSVESGPWTADNEQFF. CDR3 coding DNA: TGCAGCGTTGAATCTGGGCCTTGGACAGCTGACAATGAGCAGTTCTTC.

The chain carries TRBV12-3 or TRBV12-4 and TRBJ2-5; tentatively, D is TRBD1 (6 bases). TRBJ2-7 explains the end of the DNA better; the J call may be wrong. The CDR3 is 15 amino acids. CDR3: CASSFRPGALYEQYF. The CDR3, as DNA: TGTGCCAGCAGTTTTAGGCCAGGGGCCCTGTACGAGCAGTACTTC.